This passage covers 25 T cell receptor beta chains from one sample sequenced in a study of cytomegalovirus exposure and HLA in healthy donors (dated by TCRdb to about 2017). The library was prepared using the immunoSEQ multiplex PCR assay. The multiplex PCR relied on a mix of 60 forward primers for TCR Vbeta segments and 13 reverse primers for TCR Jbeta segments. TCRdb carries this immuneACCESS record with in-frame sequences only. Its versions omit some clonotypes, under half of them owing to an unresolved V gene in the studies checked, with the rest unexplained. Across this sample there are around 150,000 clones, with 84% seen only once. The ten largest clonotypes hold around 6% of the sample. The sequenced sample was PBMCs. The receptors stem from a man aged 50 to 60 in good health and CMV-seropositive.

This chain joins TRBV6-1 and TRBJ1-1; D uncertain. Germline V lookup: CDR1 MNHNS, CDR2 SASEGT. V lost 9 bases and J 4 bases, leaving 18 bases between the germline ends. CDR3 length equals 14 residues. The CDR3 sequence: CASTQHRGTTEAFF. The CDR3, as DNA: TGTGCCAGTACCCAACATCGGGGTACCACTGAAGCTTTCTTT.

This chain joins TRBV7-9 and TRBJ2-1; 8 nucleotides match TRBD2. The trim removed 4 bases at V and 2 bases at J, leaving 16 bases unmatched. CDR1 is SEHNR, CDR2 FQNEAQ, per germline (reference sequence). The length of the CDR3 is 19 residues. The CDR3 sequence: CASSSYQPGIAGTYNEQFF. CDR3 coding DNA: TGTGCCAGCAGCTCCTACCAACCCGGAATAGCGGGAACCTACAATGAGCAGTTCTTC.

Here the CDR3 DNA reads TGTGCCAGCAGCCTGACCCTAAGGGGAAAGTACTTC. This sequence encodes CASSLTLRGKYF. The chain links TRBV2 to TRBJ2-7; weak D call: TRBD1 (5 bases). Germline CDR1 is SNHLY and CDR2 is FYNNEI. The CDR3 spans 12 residues. Trimming shortened V by 6 bases and J by 11 bases, and 17 bases separated the two germline ends.

The gene calls are TRBV30 and TRBJ1-2, with D perhaps TRBD1 (5 bases). The CDR3 is 15 amino acids. The germline gives CDR1 GTSNPN, CDR2 SVGIG (reference sequence). The germline V and J ends were trimmed by 0 bases and 0 bases, with 11 bases remaining between them. The CDR3 sequence is CAWSVQDASNYGYTF. CDR3 nucleotide sequence: TGTGCCTGGAGTGTACAGGACGCCTCTAACTATGGCTACACCTTC.

The chain couples TRBV6-5 to TRBJ2-5; 7 positions match TRBD2. Germline lookup yields CDR1 MNHEY and CDR2 SVGAGI. V shed 2 bases and J 3 bases; nucleotides not matched to a gene: 6. The length of the CDR3 is 15 residues. As DNA, the CDR3 is TGTGCCAGCAGTTACAACACGGGGGGTGAAGAGACCCAGTACTTC. Translation gives CASSYNTGGEETQYF.

The gene calls are TRBV9 and TRBJ2-5; 9 bases are shared with TRBD1. TRBJ2-7 explains the end of the DNA better; the J call may be wrong. This CDR3 is 15 amino acids long. Germline CDR1 is SGDLS and CDR2 is YYNGEE. CDR3 protein: CASSVVGQGLDEQYF. CDR3 in DNA: TGTGCCAGCAGCGTGGTGGGACAGGGTTTGGACGAGCAGTACTTC.

The V and J genes are TRBV27 and TRBJ1-2; tentative D call: TRBD1 (6 bases). The CDR3 extends over 13 amino acids. The V gene's germline CDR1 is MNHEY and CDR2 SMNVEV (reference sequence). Trimming left V 5 bases short and J 5 bases short, with 12 bases between. The CDR3 loop is CASSPDRKYGYTF. The CDR3 nucleotides are TGTGCCAGCAGTCCGGACAGAAAATATGGCTACACCTTC.

The V call is TRBV28, the J call TRBJ1-1, with 7 bases matching TRBD1. The J segment lost 1 base and the V segment lost 7 bases, leaving 6 bases of the junction unmatched. Germline loops: CDR1 MDHEN, CDR2 SYDVKM. This CDR3 has 14 residues. The chain's CDR3 is CASKMDRWNTEAFF. CDR3 DNA sequence: TGTGCCAGCAAAATGGACAGGTGGAACACTGAAGCTTTCTTT.

The chain combines TRBV4-2 with TRBJ1-2; D gene unclear. The V gene's germline CDR1 is LGHNA and CDR2 YNFKEQ. CDR3 length: 13 amino acids. V was clipped by 2 bases and J by 10 bases, with 14 bases between them. The CDR3 loop reads CASSQFSGSVYTF. The CDR3, as DNA: TGTGCCAGCAGCCAATTTTCGGGTTCTGTCTACACCTTC.

The rearrangement joins TRBV5-1 to TRBJ2-1, with TRBD1 matching 9 bases. There are 15 residues in the CDR3. The germline gives CDR1 SGHRS, CDR2 YFSETQ. Trimming cost V 4 bases and J 10 bases; bases outside gene matches: 12. CDR3 loop: CASSGTGQGIGEQFF. In DNA form, the CDR3 reads TGCGCCAGCAGCGGGACGGGACAGGGTATAGGGGAGCAGTTCTTC.

J is TRBJ2-5 and V is TRBV19; TRBD2 agrees at 11 bases. Germline CDR1 is LNHDA and CDR2 is SQIVND (reference sequence). V dropped 3 bases and J dropped 3; count of bases not matched to a gene: 0. This CDR3 contains 14 residues. The CDR3 bases are TGTGCCAGTAGTATGACTAGCGGGAAAGAGACCCAGTACTTC. The encoded protein is CASSMTSGKETQYF.

The genes are TRBV7-3 and TRBJ1-1; no definite D call. The CDR3 sequence is 15 residues long. Germline-derived CDR1 and CDR2 are SGHTA and FQGTGA. V was clipped by 1 base and J by 2 bases, with 11 bases between them. The DNA for the CDR3 is TGTGCCAGCAGCTTAAATAATAACAGAAACACTGAAGCTTTCTTT. Amino acids: CASSLNNNRNTEAFF. The variable domain in full, with the rest retrieved from reference TRBV7-3 and TRBJ1-1, is GAGVSQTPSNKVTEKGKYVELRCDPISGHTALYWYRQSLGQGPEFLIYFQGTGAADDSGLPNDRFFAVRPEGSVSTLKIQRTERGDSAVYLCASSLNNNRNTEAFFGQGTRLTVV.

This chain uses TRBV9 with TRBJ1-4; a possible D gene is TRBD1 (6 bases). The germline gives CDR1 SGDLS, CDR2 YYNGEE. The CDR3 is 16 residues long. Trimming stripped 4 bases from V and 5 bases from J, with 18 bases between. The DNA for the CDR3 is TGTGCCAGCAGCAGTCTGGGCAGGGGAGACAATGAAAAACTGTTTTTT. Translation: CASSSLGRGDNEKLFF.

V and J are TRBV19 and TRBJ1-1; tentative D call: TRBD1 (5 bases). CDR1 LNHDA and CDR2 SQIVND come from the germline V gene (reference sequence). The CDR3 is 13 amino acids. V was cut by 6 bases and J by 1 base, with 9 bases left in between. CDR3 coding DNA: TGTGCCAGTAGGTTTCAGGGGAACACTGAAGCTTTCTTT. This codes for CASRFQGNTEAFF.

The chain uses TRBV5-1 and TRBJ2-1, with 7 bases matching TRBD2. Trimming at V came to 5 bases and at J to 6 bases, leaving 8 bases not matched to a gene. Germline CDR1 reads SGHRS; CDR2 reads YFSETQ. The CDR3 consists of 14 residues. In DNA, the CDR3 is TGCGCCAGCAGTGGGGGGGAACGGACCAATGAGCAGTTCTTC. As protein: CASSGGERTNEQFF.

The chain links TRBV25-1 to TRBJ1-4; 9 bases are a match to TRBD1. This CDR3 is 15 amino acids long. V shed 7 bases and J 8 bases; nucleotides not matched to a gene: 11. CDR1 is MGHDK, CDR2 SYGVNS, per germline. CDR3 sequence reads: CASTIDGTGYEKLFF. The CDR3, as DNA: TGTGCCAGCACTATAGACGGGACAGGGTACGAAAAACTGTTTTTT.

V gene TRBV6-5 combines with J gene TRBJ1-2; a possible D gene is TRBD1 (6 bases). V lost 6 bases and J 4 bases, leaving 12 bases between the germline ends. This CDR3 comprises 13 residues. Germline V gene sequence: CDR1 MNHEY, CDR2 SVGAGI. The CDR3: CASSLGQRYGYTF. The CDR3 DNA follows: TGTGCCAGCAGCCTTGGACAGCGCTATGGCTACACCTTC.

This chain joins TRBV11-2 and TRBJ2-5, with D perhaps TRBD2 (6 bases). V lost 5 bases, J lost 4 bases, and 11 bases lay in between. This CDR3 is 13 amino acids long. Germline CDR1 SGHAT, CDR2 FQNNGV. CDR3 in amino acids: CASSGGNLETQYF. The CDR3 nucleotides read TGTGCCAGCAGCGGCGGGAATTTAGAGACCCAGTACTTC.

The chain uses TRBV7-8 and TRBJ2-1; TRBD2 matches at 9 bases. The germline V gene has CDR1 SGHVS and CDR2 FQNEAQ. J lost 4 bases, V lost 5 bases, and 15 bases had no gene match. The CDR3 length is 18 residues. CDR3 DNA: TGTGCCAGCAGCCAGGGGCGGGGGGGCCTCCAATCTTACAATGAGCAGTTCTTC. Translating it yields CASSQGRGGLQSYNEQFF.

This clone came up once. The V call is TRBV10-2, the J call TRBJ2-1; TRBD2 matches 7 bases. CDR1 WSHSY and CDR2 SAAADI come from the germline V gene. V lost 3 bases to trimming and J lost 5 bases; unmatched junction nucleotides: 10. This CDR3 comprises 16 residues. CDR3 sequence: CASSEDAGAPHNEQFF. The CDR3 DNA is TGCGCCAGCAGTGAAGATGCGGGAGCTCCCCACAATGAGCAGTTCTTC.

The rearrangement links TRBV7-9 to TRBJ1-1; D not resolved. Between the trimmed V and J ends, which lost 5 bases and 11 bases, there was a span of 18 bases. The CDR3 is 13 amino acids. Germline V CDR1 and CDR2: SEHNR, FQNEAQ (reference sequence). The CDR3 DNA follows: TGTGCCAGCAGCCGACAATCCGGGATGGTGGCTTTCTTT. Translated: CASSRQSGMVAFF.

This chain connects TRBV4-1 to TRBJ1-5; TRBD1 matches 10 bases. The germline V gene encodes CDR1 MGHRA and CDR2 YSYEKL. V was clipped by 0 bases and J by 6 bases; unmatched bases: 5. The CDR3 is 16 amino acids. The DNA for the CDR3 is TGCGCCAGCAGCCAAGATCCGACAGGGGGCTCTCAGCCCCAGCATTTT. Encoded protein: CASSQDPTGGSQPQHF.

The V call is TRBV7-9, the J call TRBJ2-2; 8 bases are a match to TRBD1. The CDR3 is made up of 14 amino acids. CDR1 is SEHNR and CDR2 is FQNEAQ in the germline V gene (reference sequence). Trimming cost V 6 bases and J 4 bases; bases outside gene matches: 4. In DNA form, the CDR3 reads TGTGCCAGCAGACAGACAGGGGTCACCGGGGAGCTGTTTTTT. Translating gives CASRQTGVTGELFF.

The chain links TRBV27 to TRBJ2-2; 9 bases match TRBD2. The V and J ends lost 1 base and 6 bases, in that order; junction bases with no gene match: 9. The CDR3 has 17 residues. Germline lookup yields CDR1 MNHEY and CDR2 SMNVEV (reference sequence). CDR3 region: CASSLLFGGGAPGELFF. CDR3 in DNA: TGTGCCAGCAGTTTATTATTCGGCGGGGGGGCCCCCGGGGAGCTGTTTTTT.

CDR3: CASSQDPFNTEAFF. The CDR3 DNA reads TGCGCCAGCAGCCAAGATCCATTCAACACTGAAGCTTTCTTT. This chain joins TRBV4-1 and TRBJ1-1; no firm D call. The ends were cut back, 0 bases at V and 2 bases at J, with 7 bases in the middle. This CDR3 is built from 14 residues. From germline, CDR1 is MGHRA and CDR2 YSYEKL.